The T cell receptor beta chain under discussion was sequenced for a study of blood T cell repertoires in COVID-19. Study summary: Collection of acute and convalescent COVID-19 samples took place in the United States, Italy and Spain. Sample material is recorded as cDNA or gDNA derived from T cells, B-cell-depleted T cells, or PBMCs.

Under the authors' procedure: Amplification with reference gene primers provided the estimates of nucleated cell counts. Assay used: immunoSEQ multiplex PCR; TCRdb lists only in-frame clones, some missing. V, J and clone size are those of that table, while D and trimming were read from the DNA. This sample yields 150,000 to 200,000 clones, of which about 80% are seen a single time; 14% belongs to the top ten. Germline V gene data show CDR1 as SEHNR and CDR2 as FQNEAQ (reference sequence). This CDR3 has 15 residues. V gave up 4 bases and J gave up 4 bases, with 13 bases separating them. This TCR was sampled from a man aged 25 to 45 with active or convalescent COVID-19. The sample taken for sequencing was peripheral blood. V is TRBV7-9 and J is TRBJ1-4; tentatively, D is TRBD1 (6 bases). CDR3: CASSSAGTYNEKLFF. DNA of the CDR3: TGTGCCAGCAGCTCCGCCGGGACATATAATGAAAAACTGTTTTTT.